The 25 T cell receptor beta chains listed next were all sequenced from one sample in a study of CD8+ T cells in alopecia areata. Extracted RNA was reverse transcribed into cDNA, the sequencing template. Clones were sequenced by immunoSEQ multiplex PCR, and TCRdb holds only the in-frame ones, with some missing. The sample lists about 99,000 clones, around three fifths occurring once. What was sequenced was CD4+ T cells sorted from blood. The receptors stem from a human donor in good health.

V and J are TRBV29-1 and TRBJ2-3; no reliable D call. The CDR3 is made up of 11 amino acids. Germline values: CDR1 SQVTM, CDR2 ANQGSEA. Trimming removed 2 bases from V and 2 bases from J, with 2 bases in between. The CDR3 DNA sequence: TGCAGCGTTGAATCCACAGATACGCAGTATTTT. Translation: CSVESTDTQYF.

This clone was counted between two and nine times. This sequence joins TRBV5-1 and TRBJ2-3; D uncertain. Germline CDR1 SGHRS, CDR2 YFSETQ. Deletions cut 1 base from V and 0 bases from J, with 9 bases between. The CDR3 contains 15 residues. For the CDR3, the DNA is TGCGCCAGCAGCTTGTATCCGACTAGCACAGATACGCAGTATTTT. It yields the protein CASSLYPTSTDTQYF.

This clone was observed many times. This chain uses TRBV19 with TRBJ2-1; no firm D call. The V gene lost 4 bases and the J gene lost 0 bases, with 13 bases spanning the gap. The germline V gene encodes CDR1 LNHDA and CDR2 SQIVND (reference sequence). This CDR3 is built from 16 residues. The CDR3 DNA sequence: TGTGCCAGTAGTAGGGCCCTGGTGGGCTCCTACAATGAGCAGTTCTTC. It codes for CASSRALVGSYNEQFF.

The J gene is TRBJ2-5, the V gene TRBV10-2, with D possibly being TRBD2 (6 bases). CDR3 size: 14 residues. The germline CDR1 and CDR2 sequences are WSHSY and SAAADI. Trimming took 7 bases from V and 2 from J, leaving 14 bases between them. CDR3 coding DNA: TGCGCCAGCAAACATGCGGGGCCTCAAGAGACCCAGTACTTC. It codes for CASKHAGPQETQYF.

The CDR3 here is CASSEGQGIMSGYGYTF. Written as DNA, the CDR3 is TGTGCCAGCAGTGAAGGACAGGGTATTATGAGTGGCTATGGCTACACCTTC. This chain links TRBV2 with TRBJ1-2; 7 bases align to TRBD1. This CDR3 region has 17 residues. CDR1 is SNHLY and CDR2 is FYNNEI in the germline V gene. J gave up 4 bases and V 1 base, and 12 bases lay outside the gene matches.

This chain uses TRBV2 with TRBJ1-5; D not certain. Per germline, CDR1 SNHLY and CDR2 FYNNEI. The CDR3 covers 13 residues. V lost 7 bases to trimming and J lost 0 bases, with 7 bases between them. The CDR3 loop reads CASTPDSNQPQHF. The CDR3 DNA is TGTGCCAGCACTCCCGATAGCAATCAGCCCCAGCATTTT. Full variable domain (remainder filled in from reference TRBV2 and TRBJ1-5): EPEVTQTPSHQVTQMGQEVILRCVPISNHLYFYWYRQILGQKVEFLVSFYNNEISEKSEIFDDQFSVERPDGSNFTLKIRSTKLEDSAMYFCASTPDSNQPQHFGDGTRLSIL.

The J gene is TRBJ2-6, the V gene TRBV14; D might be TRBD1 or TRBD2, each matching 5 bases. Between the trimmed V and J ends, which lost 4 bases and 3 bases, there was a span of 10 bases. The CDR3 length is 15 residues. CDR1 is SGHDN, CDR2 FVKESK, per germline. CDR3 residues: CASSRGLHGANVLTF. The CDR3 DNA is TGTGCCAGCAGCCGGGGGTTGCATGGGGCCAACGTCCTGACTTTC.

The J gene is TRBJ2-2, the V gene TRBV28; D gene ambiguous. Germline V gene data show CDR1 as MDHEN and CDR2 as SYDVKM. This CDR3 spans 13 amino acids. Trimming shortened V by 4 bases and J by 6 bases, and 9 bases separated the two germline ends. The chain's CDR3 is CASSYPGPGELFF. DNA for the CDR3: TGTGCCAGCAGTTATCCAGGCCCCGGGGAGCTGTTTTTT. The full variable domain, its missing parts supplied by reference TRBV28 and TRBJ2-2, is DVKVTQSSRYLVKRTGEKVFLECVQDMDHENMFWYRQDPGLGLRLIYFSYDVKMKEKGDIPEGYSVSREKKERFSLILESASTNQTSMYLCASSYPGPGELFFGEGSRLTVL.

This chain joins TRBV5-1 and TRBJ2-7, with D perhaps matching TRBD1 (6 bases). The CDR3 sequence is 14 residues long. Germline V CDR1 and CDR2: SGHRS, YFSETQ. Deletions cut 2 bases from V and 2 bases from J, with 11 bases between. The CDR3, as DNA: TGCGCCAGCAGCTTCCGGGACACAGCCTACGAGCAGTACTTC. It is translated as CASSFRDTAYEQYF.

The CDR3 coding sequence is TGTGCCAGCAGCGTAAGCGGTTCGAACACCGGGGAGCTGTTTTTT. Its translation: CASSVSGSNTGELFF. The chain links TRBV9 to TRBJ2-2; possible D gene TRBD2, 5 bases. CDR1 SGDLS and CDR2 YYNGEE come from the germline V gene. Trimming removed 1 base from V and 0 bases from J, with 7 bases in between. This CDR3 region has 15 residues.

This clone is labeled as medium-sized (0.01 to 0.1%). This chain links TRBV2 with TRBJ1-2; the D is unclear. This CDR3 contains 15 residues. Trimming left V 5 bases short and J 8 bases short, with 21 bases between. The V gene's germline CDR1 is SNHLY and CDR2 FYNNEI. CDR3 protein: CASSLLTGGTAGYTF. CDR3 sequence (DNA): TGTGCCAGCAGTCTTTTAACGGGTGGAACGGCGGGCTACACCTTC.

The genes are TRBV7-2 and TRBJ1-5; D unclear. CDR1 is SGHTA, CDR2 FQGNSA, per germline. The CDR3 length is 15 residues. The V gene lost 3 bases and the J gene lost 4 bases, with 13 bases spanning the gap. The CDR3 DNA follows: TGTGCCAGCAGCTTCAGTACGGGAGGAAATCAGCCCCAGCATTTT. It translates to CASSFSTGGNQPQHF.

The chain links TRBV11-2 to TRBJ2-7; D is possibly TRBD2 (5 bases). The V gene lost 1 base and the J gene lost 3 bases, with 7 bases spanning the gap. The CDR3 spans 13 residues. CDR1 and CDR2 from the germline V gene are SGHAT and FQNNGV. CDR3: CASSLASNYEQYF. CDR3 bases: TGTGCCAGCAGCTTAGCTAGCAACTACGAGCAGTACTTC. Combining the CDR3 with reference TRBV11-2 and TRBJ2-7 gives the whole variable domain EAGVAQSPRYKIIEKRQSVAFWCNPISGHATLYWYQQILGQGPKLLIQFQNNGVVDDSQLPKDRFSAERLKGVDSTLKIQPAKLEDSAVYLCASSLASNYEQYFGPGTRLTVT.

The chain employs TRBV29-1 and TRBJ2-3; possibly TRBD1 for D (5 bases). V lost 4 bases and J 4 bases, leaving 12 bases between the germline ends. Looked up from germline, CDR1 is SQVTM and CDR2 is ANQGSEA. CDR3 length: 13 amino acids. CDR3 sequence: CSVGGNEADTQYF. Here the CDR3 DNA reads TGCAGCGTTGGGGGCAACGAGGCAGATACGCAGTATTTT.

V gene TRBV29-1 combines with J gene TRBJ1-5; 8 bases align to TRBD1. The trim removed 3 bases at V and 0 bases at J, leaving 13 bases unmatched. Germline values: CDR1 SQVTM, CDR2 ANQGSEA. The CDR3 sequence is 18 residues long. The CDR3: CSVDQGQGGKYSNQPQHF. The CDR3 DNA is TGCAGCGTTGACCAAGGACAGGGCGGTAAATATAGCAATCAGCCCCAGCATTTT.

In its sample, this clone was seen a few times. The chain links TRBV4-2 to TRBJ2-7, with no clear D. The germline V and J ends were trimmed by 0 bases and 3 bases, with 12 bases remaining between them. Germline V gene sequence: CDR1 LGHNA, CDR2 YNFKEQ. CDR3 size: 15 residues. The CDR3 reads CASSQDRLARYEQYF. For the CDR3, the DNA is TGTGCCAGCAGCCAAGACCGCCTGGCTCGCTACGAGCAGTACTTC.

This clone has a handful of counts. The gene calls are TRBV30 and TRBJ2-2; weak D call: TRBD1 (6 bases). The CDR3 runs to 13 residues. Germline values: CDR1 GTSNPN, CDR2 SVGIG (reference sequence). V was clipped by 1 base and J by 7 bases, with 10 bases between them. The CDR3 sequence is CAWSAQGFGELFF. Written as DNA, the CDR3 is TGTGCCTGGAGTGCCCAGGGGTTCGGGGAGCTGTTTTTT.

CDR3 loop: CASNLNGQFQETQYF. CDR3 coding DNA: TGTGCCAGCAACCTGAATGGGCAATTCCAAGAGACCCAGTACTTC. The chain recombines TRBV6-1 with TRBJ2-5; D is unresolved. The CDR3 extends over 15 amino acids. With 7 bases removed from V and 1 base from J, the gap between germline ends came to 16 bases. CDR1 MNHNS and CDR2 SASEGT come from the germline V gene.

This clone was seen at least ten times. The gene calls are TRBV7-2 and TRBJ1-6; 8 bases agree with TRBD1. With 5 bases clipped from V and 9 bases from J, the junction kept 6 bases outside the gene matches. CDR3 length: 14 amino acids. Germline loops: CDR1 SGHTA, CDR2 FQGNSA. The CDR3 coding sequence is TGTGCCAGCAGCACGCAGGGGGCAGGTTCACCCCTCCACTTT. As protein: CASSTQGAGSPLHF.

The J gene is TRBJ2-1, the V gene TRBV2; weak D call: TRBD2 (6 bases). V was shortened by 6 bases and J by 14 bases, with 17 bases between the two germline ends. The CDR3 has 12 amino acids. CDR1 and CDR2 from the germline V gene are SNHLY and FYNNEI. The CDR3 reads CASSGNRDSKFF. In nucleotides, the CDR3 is TGTGCCAGCAGCGGGAACCGGGACTCCAAGTTCTTC.

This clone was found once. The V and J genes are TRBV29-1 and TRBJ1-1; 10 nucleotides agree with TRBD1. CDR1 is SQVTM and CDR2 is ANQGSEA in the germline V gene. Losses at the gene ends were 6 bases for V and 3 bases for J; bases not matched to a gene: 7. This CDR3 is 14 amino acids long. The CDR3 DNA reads TGCAGCGTCTCGGTGGGGACAGGGGACACTGAAGCTTTCTTT. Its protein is CSVSVGTGDTEAFF.

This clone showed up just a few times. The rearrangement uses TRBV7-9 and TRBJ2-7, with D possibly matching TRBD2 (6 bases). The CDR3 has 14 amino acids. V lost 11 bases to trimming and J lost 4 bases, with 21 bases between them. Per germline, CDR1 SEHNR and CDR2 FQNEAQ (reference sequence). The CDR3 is CASQRDLTMYEQYF. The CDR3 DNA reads TGTGCCTCTCAAAGGGACTTAACTATGTACGAGCAGTACTTC.

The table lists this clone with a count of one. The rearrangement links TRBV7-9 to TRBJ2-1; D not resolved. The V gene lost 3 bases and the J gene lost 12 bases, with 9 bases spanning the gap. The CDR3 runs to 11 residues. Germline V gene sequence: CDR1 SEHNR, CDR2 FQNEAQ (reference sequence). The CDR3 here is CASSFDPGQFF. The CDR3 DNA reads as TGTGCCAGCAGCTTCGATCCGGGGCAGTTCTTC.

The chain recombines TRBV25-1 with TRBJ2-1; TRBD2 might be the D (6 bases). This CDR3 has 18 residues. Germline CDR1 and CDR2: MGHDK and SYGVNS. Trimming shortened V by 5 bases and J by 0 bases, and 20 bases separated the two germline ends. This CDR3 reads CASSPTGLRTSSYNEQFF. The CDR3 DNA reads TGTGCCAGCAGTCCCACGGGACTTAGAACTAGCTCCTACAATGAGCAGTTCTTC. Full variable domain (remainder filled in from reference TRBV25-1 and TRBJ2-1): EADIYQTPRYLVIGTGKKITLECSQTMGHDKMYWYQQDPGMELHLIHYSYGVNSTEKGDLSSESTVSRIRTEHFPLTLESARPSHTSQYLCASSPTGLRTSSYNEQFFGPGTRLTVL.

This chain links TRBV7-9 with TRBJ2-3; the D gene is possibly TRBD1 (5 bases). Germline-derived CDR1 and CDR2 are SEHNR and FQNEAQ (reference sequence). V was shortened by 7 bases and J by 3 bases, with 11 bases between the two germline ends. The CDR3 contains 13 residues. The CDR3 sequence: CASTWAGTDTQYF. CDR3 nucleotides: TGTGCCAGCACCTGGGCAGGGACAGATACGCAGTATTTT.